Reported below is one T cell receptor (beta chain). Its antigen is as yet unknown. The data belong to a study of early T cells in non-severe SARS-CoV-2 infection. Study in general: Chains were unpaired, as sequencing was done on bulk RNA from unsorted whole blood.

V was pared by 5 bases and J by 7 bases, with 12 bases between. There are 13 residues in the CDR3. Per the germline V gene, CDR1 is SGHVS and CDR2 is FNYEAQ. Study-wide results and limits: Using VDJdb, the matching emphasized anti-spike CD8 responses while missing private and CD4 specificities.

The library protocol tagged individual cDNA molecules with unique molecular identifiers. One entry per CDR3 protein, called by TCRdb with MiXCR from the 5' RACE reads. The data contain around 60,000 distinct CDR3 sequences, about 13% of them singletons. The sample taken for sequencing was whole blood. The chain couples TRBV7-6 to TRBJ2-1, with D perhaps TRBD2 (5 bases). The clonotype originates from an adult who was a healthcare worker with PCR-confirmed SARS-CoV-2 infection or an uninfected control (not recorded which). The CDR3 DNA sequence: TGTGCCAGCAGCCCGGGGATCGCAAATGAGCAGTTCTTC. This encodes CASSPGIANEQFF.